This entry features one TCR beta chain sequence. The data derive from a study of T cell responses to AZD1222 COVID-19 vaccine. The V and J ends lost 5 bases and 0 bases, in that order; junction bases with no gene match: 5. This CDR3 has 16 residues. CDR1 and CDR2 from the germline V gene are SGHRS and YFSETQ. Clones were read by immunoSEQ multiplex PCR, and TCRdb kept only the in-frame ones, dropping some. Here the sample spans roughly 120,000 clones, approximately 89% being singletons. V and J are TRBV5-1 and TRBJ2-2, with 9 bases identical to TRBD1. The TCR was taken from an adult who received the AZD1222 COVID-19 vaccine. The source was peripheral blood, collected 28 days after the second AZD1222 dose. CDR3 in amino acids: CASREQGAANTGELFF. In nucleotides, the CDR3 is TGCGCCAGCAGGGAACAGGGGGCGGCGAACACCGGGGAGCTGTTTTTT.